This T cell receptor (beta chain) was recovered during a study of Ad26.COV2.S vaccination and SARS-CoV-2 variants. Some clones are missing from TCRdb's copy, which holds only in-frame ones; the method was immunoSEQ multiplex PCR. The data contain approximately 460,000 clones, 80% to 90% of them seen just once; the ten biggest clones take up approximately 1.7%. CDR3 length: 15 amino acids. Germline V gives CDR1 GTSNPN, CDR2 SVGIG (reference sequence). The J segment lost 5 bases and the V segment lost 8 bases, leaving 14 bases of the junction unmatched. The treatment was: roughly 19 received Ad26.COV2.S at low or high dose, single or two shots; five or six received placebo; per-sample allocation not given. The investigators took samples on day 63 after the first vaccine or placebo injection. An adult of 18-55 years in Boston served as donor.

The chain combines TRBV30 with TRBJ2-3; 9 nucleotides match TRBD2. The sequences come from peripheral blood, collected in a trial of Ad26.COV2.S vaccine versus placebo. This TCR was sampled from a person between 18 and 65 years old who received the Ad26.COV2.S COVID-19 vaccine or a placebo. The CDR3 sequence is CAGGAAGGTRDTQYF. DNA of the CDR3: TGTGCCGGGGGTGCAGCGGGGGGTACTAGAGATACGCAGTATTTT.